Shown below are 18 T cell receptor beta chains from a single sample sequenced in a study of cytomegalovirus exposure and HLA in healthy donors (dated by TCRdb to about 2017). To prepare the library, the immunoSEQ multiplex PCR assay was applied. The multiplex PCR relied on a mix of 60 forward primers for TCR Vbeta segments and 13 reverse primers for TCR Jbeta segments. In TCRdb, the immuneACCESS table is reduced to in-frame sequences with V and J assigned. These tables do not hold every clone; where another copy was compared, an unresolved V gene accounts for under half, and the others remain unexplained. Within this sample are some 95,000 clones, with 60% to 85% of them counted one time only. About 5% of the sample comes from the top ten. Sequencing was done on a sample of PBMCs. These receptors were taken from a woman aged 40 to 50 in good health and CMV-seronegative.

The CDR3 reads CARSLVFAGGRSEQFF. CDR3 nucleotides: TGTGCCAGAAGCTTAGTGTTTGCGGGGGGGCGGAGTGAGCAGTTCTTC. The V call is TRBV7-5, the J call TRBJ2-1; the DNA was not used to check the table's D call, TRBD2. TRBV7-5 is noted as a pseudogene. This CDR3 has 16 amino acids.

CDR3 sequence reads: CASSRRDREKLFF. The CDR3 DNA reads TGTGCCAGCAGCAGGAGGGACAGGGAAAAACTGTTTTTT. The chain combines TRBV7-9 with TRBJ1-4; 8 nucleotides line up with TRBD1. This CDR3 is built from 13 residues. Per the germline V gene, CDR1 is SEHNR and CDR2 is FQNEAQ (reference sequence). The J segment lost 8 bases and the V segment lost 5 bases, leaving 4 bases of the junction unmatched.

This clone appeared a single time. The rearrangement links TRBV28 to TRBJ1-5; 7 nucleotides agree with TRBD1. CDR1 MDHEN and CDR2 SYDVKM come from the germline V gene. J gave up 3 bases and V 9 bases, and 5 bases lay outside the gene matches. The CDR3 covers 13 residues. The CDR3 region has the DNA TGTGCCAGGGGCGGACAGGTCAATCAGCCCCAGCATTTT. It encodes CARGGQVNQPQHF.

V usage is TRBV9 and J usage is TRBJ2-5; TRBD1 might be the D (6 bases). V was shortened by 0 bases and J by 5 bases, with 14 bases between the two germline ends. CDR1 SGDLS and CDR2 YYNGEE come from the germline V gene. The CDR3 length is 15 residues. CDR3 loop: CASSVAGANLETQYF. The CDR3 nucleotides are TGTGCCAGCAGCGTAGCAGGGGCCAATTTGGAGACCCAGTACTTC. The variable domain in full, completed from reference TRBV9 and TRBJ2-5, reads DSGVTQTPKHLITATGQRVTLRCSPRSGDLSVYWYQQSLDQGLQFLIQYYNGEERAKGNILERFSAQQFPDLHSELNLSSLELGDSALYFCASSVAGANLETQYFGPGTRLLVL.

This sequence joins TRBV7-6 and TRBJ2-7; D not certain. This CDR3 contains 13 residues. Germline CDR1 and CDR2: SGHVS and FNYEAQ. V was pared by 2 bases and J by 5 bases, with 10 bases between. CDR3 nucleotides: TGTGCCAGCAGCTTAATATTTGGAGACGAGCAGTACTTC. Translating gives CASSLIFGDEQYF. The whole variable domain, remainder taken from reference TRBV7-6 and TRBJ2-7, is GAGVSQSPRYKVTKRGQDVALRCDPISGHVSLYWYRQALGQGPEFLTYFNYEAQQDKSGLPNDRFSAERPEGSISTLTIQRTEQRDSAMYRCASSLIFGDEQYFGPGTRLTVT.

The gene calls are TRBV6-5 and TRBJ2-5; the D is unclear. This CDR3 region has 14 residues. With 0 bases removed from V and 2 bases from J, the gap between germline ends came to 7 bases. From germline, CDR1 is MNHEY and CDR2 SVGAGI. CDR3 in amino acids: CASSYSARQETQYF. For the CDR3, the DNA is TGTGCCAGCAGTTACTCGGCTAGACAAGAGACCCAGTACTTC.

This chain uses TRBV4-1 with TRBJ1-5; the D gene is possibly TRBD1 (5 bases). Germline values: CDR1 MGHRA, CDR2 YSYEKL. Trimming took off 7 bases at V and 2 bases at J, with 27 bases between the two ends. The CDR3 runs to 19 residues. The CDR3 here is CASNGRLGGGIRGNQPQHF. The CDR3 nucleotides read TGCGCCAGCAACGGACGACTGGGGGGGGGAATTCGTGGCAATCAGCCCCAGCATTTT.

As for this clone: This same CDR3 is encoded by further DNA sequences in the sample. V usage is TRBV7-2 and J usage is TRBJ1-5, with D maybe TRBD1 (5 bases). CDR3 size: 13 residues. Germline V lookup: CDR1 SGHTA, CDR2 FQGNSA. V lost 5 bases and J 5 bases, leaving 10 bases between the germline ends. The CDR3 DNA reads TGTGCCAGCAGCACCCAGGGTCATCAGCCCCAGCATTTT. Its protein is CASSTQGHQPQHF.

J is TRBJ1-2 and V is TRBV9, with D possibly matching TRBD1 (6 bases). Germline CDR1 is SGDLS and CDR2 is YYNGEE. The CDR3 has 14 amino acids. Trimming took 4 bases from V and 8 from J, leaving 18 bases between them. The CDR3 nucleotides read TGTGCCAGCAGCACCCGACAGGCTCCTGGAGGCTACACCTTC. Protein product: CASSTRQAPGGYTF.

The J gene is TRBJ1-1, the V gene TRBV19; 7 nucleotides match TRBD1. CDR1 LNHDA and CDR2 SQIVND come from the germline V gene (reference sequence). The CDR3 sequence is 13 residues long. The trim removed 1 base at V and 6 bases at J, leaving 2 bases unmatched. CDR3 amino acids: CASSIVTGSEAFF. CDR3 DNA: TGTGCCAGTAGTATAGTGACAGGGTCTGAAGCTTTCTTT.

This clone is a singleton in its sample. A read error may produce the germline difference seen at one junction end. This chain uses TRBV7-9 with TRBJ1-1, with D possibly TRBD1 on 6 matching bases. There are 15 residues in the CDR3. Germline V CDR1 and CDR2: SEHNR, FQNEAQ (reference sequence). The CDR3, as DNA: TGTTCCAGCAGCCCTTGGGGCAGGGGGAACACTGAAGCTTTCTTT. It yields the protein CSSSPWGRGNTEAFF.

The gene calls are TRBV19 and TRBJ2-7, with 9 bases lining up with TRBD1. Germline lookup yields CDR1 LNHDA and CDR2 SQIVND (reference sequence). CDR3 length: 14 residues. The junction had 2 bases not matched to a gene; V was cut back by 3 bases and J by 2 bases. CDR3 region: CASSMGQGPYEQYF. CDR3 DNA: TGTGCCAGTAGTATGGGACAGGGTCCCTACGAGCAGTACTTC.

This chain links TRBV19 with TRBJ1-2; 7 nucleotides agree with TRBD1. V lost 2 bases and J lost 8; bases outside the gene matches: 5. Germline lookup yields CDR1 LNHDA and CDR2 SQIVND (reference sequence). The CDR3 loop spans 13 amino acids. The CDR3 DNA is TGTGCCAGTAGTATAACTCAGGGGGGAGGCTACACCTTC. Translation: CASSITQGGGYTF.

The rearrangement joins TRBV18 to TRBJ2-1, with TRBD1 matching 9 bases. V gave up 3 bases and J gave up 4 bases; unmatched junction bases: 7. The germline CDR1 and CDR2 sequences are KGHSH and LQKENI. The CDR3 contains 16 residues. For the CDR3, the DNA is TGTGCCAGCTCACCGGACCCGGGACAGGGATACAATGAGCAGTTCTTC. It encodes CASSPDPGQGYNEQFF.

The V and J genes are TRBV5-7 and TRBJ2-1; TRBD1 matches 7 bases. Being an ORF, TRBV5-7 has a function that is uncertain. The CDR3 contains 17 residues. With 5 bases clipped from V and 2 bases from J, the junction kept 13 bases outside the gene matches. Here the CDR3 reads CASRSDKTGFTYNEQFF. CDR3 nucleotides: TGTGCCAGCAGGTCAGACAAGACAGGGTTTACCTACAATGAGCAGTTCTTC.

The V gene is TRBV2, the J gene TRBJ2-3; TRBD2 is a possible D gene (5 bases). Germline CDR1 SNHLY, CDR2 FYNNEI. Trimming left V 7 bases short and J 3 bases short, with 11 bases between. The CDR3 contains 13 residues. The CDR3 nucleotides read TGTGCCAGCAACTCCGGGATGACAGATACGCAGTATTTT. It is translated as CASNSGMTDTQYF.

This clone was counted once. This chain uses TRBV6-5 with TRBJ2-7, with a possible D match to TRBD2 (6 bases). V lost 6 bases and J 2 bases, leaving 11 bases between the germline ends. Germline loops: CDR1 MNHEY, CDR2 SVGAGI. CDR3 length: 13 residues. CDR3 amino acids: CASRRPGAYEQYF. CDR3 DNA: TGTGCCAGCAGGCGACCGGGAGCCTACGAGCAGTACTTC.

The rearrangement uses TRBV9 and TRBJ2-2; D is uncertain. V was clipped by 0 bases and J by 2 bases, with 8 bases between them. The CDR3 length is 15 residues. CDR1 and CDR2 (germline): SGDLS, YYNGEE. The CDR3 region has the DNA TGTGCCAGCAGCGTAGAGATCACAAACACCGGGGAGCTGTTTTTT. The encoded protein is CASSVEITNTGELFF.